These 30 T cell receptor beta chains came from one sample sequenced in a study of T-cell reconstitution after alpha-beta-depleted transplantation in children. During its preparation, the TCRbeta library received unique molecular identifiers. TCRdb called the PCR reads again in MiXCR, with one record for every CDR3 protein. The data hold just under 550,000 distinct CDR3 sequences, with about 16% observed a single time. Sequencing was performed on PBMCs from the stem cell graft donor, taken from the stem cell graft. Every receptor here comes from a human donor who donated a stem cell graft to a child with acute lymphoblastic leukemia.

This clonotype came up a few times. V gene TRBV4-1 combines with J gene TRBJ2-2, with 7 bases aligning to TRBD2. The CDR3 is 16 residues long. In germline, CDR1 is MGHRA, CDR2 YSYEKL. V lost 0 bases and J lost 4; bases outside the gene matches: 5. For the CDR3, the DNA is TGCGCCAGCAGCCAAGATCGGGGGAGGGGCACCGGGGAGCTGTTTTTT. Encoded protein: CASSQDRGRGTGELFF.

J is TRBJ1-5 and V is TRBV7-8; D gene unclear. The CDR3 runs to 15 residues. Between the trimmed V and J ends, which lost 5 bases and 0 bases, there was a span of 11 bases. Germline V gene lookup returns CDR1 SGHVS and CDR2 FQNEAQ. CDR3 DNA sequence: TGTGCCAGCAGCAAACAGCGCTATAGCAATCAGCCCCAGCATTTT. Translating it yields CASSKQRYSNQPQHF.

This clonotype turned up a few times. The chain joins TRBV20-1 to TRBJ2-1, with 8 bases that match TRBD2. The J segment lost 8 bases and the V segment lost 1 base, leaving 10 bases of the junction unmatched. The length of the CDR3 is 15 residues. The V gene's germline CDR1 is DFQATT and CDR2 SNEGSKA (reference sequence). The CDR3, as DNA: TGCAGTGCTAGAGTCGGGACTAGACTTACCGATGAGCAGTTCTTC. Translating gives CSARVGTRLTDEQFF.

This clonotype was seen only a few times. The V gene is TRBV27, the J gene TRBJ2-1; D ambiguous. The CDR3 loop spans 15 amino acids. Trimming stripped 1 base from V and 0 bases from J, with 7 bases between. Germline lookup yields CDR1 MNHEY and CDR2 SMNVEV (reference sequence). In nucleotides, the CDR3 is TGTGCCAGCAGTTTATACGAGGACTCCTACAATGAGCAGTTCTTC. Amino acid sequence: CASSLYEDSYNEQFF.

There are a few counts of this clonotype. V and J are TRBV12-3 or TRBV12-4 and TRBJ1-1; D may be TRBD1 (5 bases). The V end was cut by 4 bases, the J end by 1 base, with 7 bases between. The CDR3 has 13 residues. The CDR3 DNA reads TGTGCCAGCAGTTGGGGCAAGAACACTGAAGCTTTCTTT. It is translated as CASSWGKNTEAFF.

The chain uses TRBV24-1 and TRBJ1-2, with D unresolved. The V end lost 7 bases, the J end lost 3 bases, and 11 bases lay between the germline ends. The CDR3 sequence is 13 residues long. Germline assignment: CDR1 KGHDR and CDR2 SFDVKD. The CDR3 here is CATSPDGDYGYTF. The CDR3 DNA reads TGTGCCACCAGCCCGGACGGTGACTATGGCTACACCTTC.

This clonotype was seen a few times. This chain joins TRBV6-5 and TRBJ2-1; 9 bases match TRBD1. The CDR3 extends over 16 amino acids. CDR1 and CDR2 (germline): MNHEY, SVGAGI. V shed 2 bases, J shed 8 bases, and the junction held 10 bases outside the gene matches. The CDR3 DNA reads TGTGCCAGCAGTTACGGGGGTACAGGGGGCTATCATGAGCAGTTCTTC. Protein sequence: CASSYGGTGGYHEQFF.

V usage is TRBV10-1 and J usage is TRBJ2-7, with D unclear. The ends were cut back, 0 bases at V and 2 bases at J, with 2 bases in the middle. This CDR3 has 12 residues. Germline lookup yields CDR1 WNHNN and CDR2 SYGVQD (reference sequence). CDR3 residues: CASSESAYEQYF. CDR3 bases: TGCGCCAGCAGTGAGTCGGCCTACGAGCAGTACTTC.

The chain employs TRBV11-3 and TRBJ2-3; maybe TRBD2 (5 bases). V was cut by 3 bases and J by 6 bases, with 19 bases left in between. The CDR3 runs to 16 residues. The germline V gene has CDR1 SGHNT and CDR2 YENEEA. The CDR3 sequence: CASSFSSRARPDTQYF. The CDR3 DNA follows: TGTGCCAGCAGCTTCTCCTCGAGGGCCAGGCCGGATACGCAGTATTTT.

V usage is TRBV9 and J usage is TRBJ1-4; TRBD1 might be the D (6 bases). Trimming removed 4 bases from V and 10 bases from J, with 11 bases in between. The germline V gene has CDR1 SGDLS and CDR2 YYNGEE. This CDR3 has 12 amino acids. The CDR3 coding sequence is TGTGCCAGCAGCTACTCAGGGGTAAAACTGTTTTTT. This encodes CASSYSGVKLFF.

V and J are TRBV12-3 or TRBV12-4 and TRBJ1-6, with no clear D. The CDR3 covers 13 residues. Trimming removed 4 bases from V and 10 bases from J, with 11 bases in between. The CDR3 sequence: CASSWEGRSPLHF. The CDR3 region has the DNA TGTGCCAGCAGTTGGGAGGGTCGGTCACCCCTCCACTTT.

V usage is TRBV27 and J usage is TRBJ1-5; TRBD1 matches 10 bases. This CDR3 comprises 16 residues. J lost 4 bases, V lost 4 bases, and 7 bases had no gene match. Per the germline V gene, CDR1 is MNHEY and CDR2 is SMNVEV (reference sequence). Written as DNA, the CDR3 is TGTGCCAGCAGTTCTTTCCGGGACAGGGGAAATCAGCCCCAGCATTTT. It encodes CASSSFRDRGNQPQHF.

This chain uses TRBV5-1 with TRBJ2-1; 8 bases are a match to TRBD1. The junction had 11 bases not matched to a gene; V was cut back by 2 bases and J by 4 bases. Germline CDR1 and CDR2: SGHRS and YFSETQ. The CDR3 spans 17 residues. CDR3 region: CASSFLSKTGGYNEQFF. DNA of the CDR3: TGCGCCAGCAGCTTCCTCAGTAAAACAGGGGGGTACAATGAGCAGTTCTTC.

The V gene is TRBV14, the J gene TRBJ2-7; 8 bases line up with TRBD2. The germline V gene encodes CDR1 SGHDN and CDR2 FVKESK. With V trimmed by 1 base and J by 2 bases, 4 bases remained unmatched. The CDR3 runs to 15 residues. The CDR3 nucleotides read TGTGCCAGCAGCCAAGCGCTAGCGGGCACCTACGAGCAGTACTTC. Amino acids: CASSQALAGTYEQYF.

This clonotype was detected only a few times. V is TRBV5-6 and J is TRBJ2-2; the D call may be TRBD1 or TRBD2 (5 bases each). CDR1 SGHDT and CDR2 YYEEEE come from the germline V gene. The CDR3 consists of 14 residues. Trimming shortened V by 5 bases and J by 4 bases, and 12 bases separated the two germline ends. CDR3 DNA: TGTGCCAGCAGTCTATCAGGGACCACCGGGGAGCTGTTTTTT. Amino acids: CASSLSGTTGELFF.

This clonotype showed up just a few times. The rearrangement joins TRBV30 to TRBJ2-5; 9 bases map to TRBD1. The CDR3 extends over 15 amino acids. Looked up from germline, CDR1 is GTSNPN and CDR2 is SVGIG (reference sequence). The V segment lost 3 bases and the J segment 4 bases; nucleotides outside the gene matches: 9. CDR3 protein: CAWSPRDRVRETQYF. CDR3 nucleotide sequence: TGTGCCTGGAGCCCCAGGGACAGGGTGCGAGAGACCCAGTACTTC.

This clonotype was found many times. The chain links TRBV3-1 to TRBJ2-5; 7 bases are shared with TRBD2. The V and J ends lost 0 bases and 5 bases, in that order; junction bases with no gene match: 9. This CDR3 is built from 16 residues. CDR1 and CDR2 from the germline V gene are LGHDT and YNNKEL (reference sequence). The CDR3 protein is CASSQEGSGGRETQYF. The CDR3 nucleotides are TGTGCCAGCAGCCAAGAGGGGTCGGGGGGTAGGGAGACCCAGTACTTC.

This rearrangement joins TRBV5-1 to TRBJ2-5; D possibly corresponds to TRBD1 (6 bases). V was pared by 3 bases and J by 4 bases, with 13 bases between. Germline V CDR1 and CDR2: SGHRS, YFSETQ. This CDR3 spans 14 amino acids. This chain's CDR3 is CASSYVTGGETQYF. The CDR3 coding sequence is TGCGCCAGCAGCTACGTGACAGGAGGAGAGACCCAGTACTTC.

This clonotype has a count of ten or more. The rearrangement uses TRBV6-2 or TRBV6-3 and TRBJ2-2; no reliable D call. V shed 6 bases and J shed 6 bases, with 17 bases lying between them. The CDR3 sequence is 15 residues long. The V gene's germline CDR1 is MNHEY and CDR2 SVGEGT. DNA for the CDR3: TGTGCCAGCAGGACGGCTCGTGCGGACGCCGGGGAGCTGTTTTTT. It specifies CASRTARADAGELFF.

V usage is TRBV18 and J usage is TRBJ2-5; D gene unclear. The V gene lost 2 bases and the J gene lost 1 base, with 11 bases spanning the gap. Germline V lookup: CDR1 KGHSH, CDR2 LQKENI. CDR3 length equals 15 residues. CDR3 DNA sequence: TGTGCCAGCTCACCAAGGGCAGAAACCCAAGAGACCCAGTACTTC. It yields the protein CASSPRAETQETQYF. Looking up the rest from reference TRBV18 and TRBJ2-5 gives the full variable domain: NAGVMQNPRHLVRRRGQEARLRCSPMKGHSHVYWYRQLPEEGLKFMVYLQKENIIDESGMPKERFSAEFPKEGPSILRIQQVVRGDSAAYFCASSPRAETQETQYFGPGTRLLVL.

This clonotype occurred a few times. This chain links TRBV7-2 with TRBJ1-4; 8 bases fit TRBD1. The CDR3 spans 14 residues. Looked up from germline, CDR1 is SGHTA and CDR2 is FQGNSA. With 4 bases clipped from V and 8 bases from J, the junction kept 6 bases outside the gene matches. CDR3 DNA sequence: TGTGCCAGCAGCTCAAGACAGGGGAGAGAAAAACTGTTTTTT. It yields the protein CASSSRQGREKLFF.

The rearrangement uses TRBV5-1 and TRBJ2-1; the D is unclear. The CDR3 extends over 15 amino acids. V lost 7 bases, J lost 7 bases, and 21 bases lay in between. Germline V lookup: CDR1 SGHRS, CDR2 YFSETQ. The CDR3 region has the DNA TGCGCCAGCTTCGAACGGGTAGCTAGTCAGAATGAGCAGTTCTTC. Translated: CASFERVASQNEQFF.

This clonotype was seen a handful of times. The rearrangement uses TRBV10-3 and TRBJ2-1, with D perhaps matching TRBD1 (6 bases). The CDR3 loop spans 12 amino acids. Germline lookup yields CDR1 ENHRY and CDR2 SYGVKD. V gave up 4 bases and J gave up 8 bases, with 9 bases separating them. The CDR3, as DNA: TGTGCCATCAGTGGCAGGGGAGATGAGCAGTTCTTC. It is translated as CAISGRGDEQFF.

V and J are TRBV12-3 or TRBV12-4 and TRBJ1-1; TRBD1 agrees at 8 bases. CDR3 length: 13 amino acids. V was pared by 6 bases and J by 5 bases, with 5 bases of the junction left unmatched. Here the CDR3 DNA reads TGTGCCAGCAGGGGGACAGGAGTAACTGAAGCTTTCTTT. Translated, it gives CASRGTGVTEAFF.

The sample holds a few counts of this clonotype. This sequence joins TRBV30 and TRBJ1-5; D gene unclear. Germline CDR1 is GTSNPN and CDR2 is SVGIG (reference sequence). CDR3 length: 12 amino acids. The ends were cut back, 6 bases at V and 1 base at J, with 7 bases in the middle. The CDR3 spells CACCTSNQPQHF. CDR3 in DNA: TGTGCCTGTTGTACGAGCAATCAGCCCCAGCATTTT.

The V call is TRBV11-2, the J call TRBJ2-7, with TRBD1 matching over 7 bases. Per the germline V gene, CDR1 is SGHAT and CDR2 is FQNNGV. The V and J ends lost 5 bases and 3 bases, in that order; junction bases with no gene match: 10. This CDR3 has 15 amino acids. CDR3 nucleotides: TGTGCCAGCAGCCAGACCACAGGGGTGAACTACGAGCAGTACTTC. It is translated as CASSQTTGVNYEQYF. Based on the CDR3 plus reference TRBV11-2 and TRBJ2-7, the full variable domain is EAGVAQSPRYKIIEKRQSVAFWCNPISGHATLYWYQQILGQGPKLLIQFQNNGVVDDSQLPKDRFSAERLKGVDSTLKIQPAKLEDSAVYLCASSQTTGVNYEQYFGPGTRLTVT.

This clonotype was seen a handful of times. The V call is TRBV3-1, the J call TRBJ2-1, with 14 bases aligning to TRBD2. CDR1 is LGHDT, CDR2 YNNKEL, per germline (reference sequence). This CDR3 comprises 15 residues. V gave up 3 bases and J gave up 9 bases; unmatched junction bases: 4. This chain's CDR3 is CASSQWTSGRSEQFF. In nucleotides, the CDR3 is TGTGCCAGCAGCCAGTGGACTAGCGGGAGGAGTGAGCAGTTCTTC.

In this sample, this clonotype turned up a few times. The rearrangement links TRBV2 to TRBJ2-2, with TRBD2 matching 7 bases. Per germline, CDR1 SNHLY and CDR2 FYNNEI. V dropped 6 bases and J dropped 5; count of bases not matched to a gene: 9. The CDR3 contains 15 residues. CDR3 DNA sequence: TGTGCCAGCAGGGGCAAGCGGGAAGAGACCGGGGAGCTGTTTTTT. It translates to CASRGKREETGELFF.

The chain recombines TRBV20-1 with TRBJ1-5; TRBD1 might be the D (5 bases). Germline-derived CDR1 and CDR2 are DFQATT and SNEGSKA (reference sequence). The CDR3 loop spans 13 amino acids. V lost 1 base, J lost 3 bases, and 7 bases lay in between. CDR3 DNA: TGCAGTGCTAGAGGACAGATCAATCAGCCCCAGCATTTT. This encodes CSARGQINQPQHF.

This chain uses TRBV25-1 with TRBJ1-2, with TRBD1 matching over 10 bases. This CDR3 contains 15 residues. V dropped 3 bases and J dropped 5; count of bases not matched to a gene: 6. Germline CDR1 reads MGHDK; CDR2 reads SYGVNS. The CDR3 protein is CASSDPDRGTYGYTF. In DNA, the CDR3 is TGTGCCAGCAGTGATCCGGACAGGGGGACTTATGGCTACACCTTC.